These T cell receptor beta chains were read from a single sample in a study of shared clonotypes between healthy human individuals. This table comes from immunoSEQ multiplex PCR, and its TCRdb copy is limited to in-frame clones, with some not included. The sample carries roughly 2,300,000 clones, 85% to 95% recorded once. The sequenced material came from naive CD4+ T cells from PBMCs. All receptors derive from a man between 18 and 35 years old in good health. Some clones in this sample may be carry-over from other donors' samples. The CDR3 runs from the conserved cysteine through the conserved F or W. The D gene is left open where the match is weak. Expanded clones are given a class, and other clones once, few, many or no size at all.

-,14,TRBV6-5,-,TRBJ2-7,CASSPPGSSYEQYF,TGTGCCAGCAGTCCCCCTGGAAGCTCCTACGAGCAGTACTTC
-,16,TRBV7-9,-,TRBJ1-1,CASSLAEGPVIKEAFF,TGTGCCAGCAGCTTAGCGGAGGGACCAGTTATTAAAGAAGCTTTCTTT
-,15,TRBV19,-,TRBJ1-2,CASSIVSTGRLYYTF,TGTGCCAGTAGTATAGTTTCAACAGGGCGACTCTACTACACCTTC
TRBD2,16,TRBV5-1,-,TRBJ2-5,CASSLITSGGSETQYF,TGCGCCAGCAGCTTGATTACCAGCGGGGGTTCGGAGACCCAGTACTTC
-,14,TRBV4-2,once,TRBJ2-7,CASSPTGDSYEQYF,TGTGCCAGCAGCCCTACGGGAGACTCCTACGAGCAGTACTTC
TRBD2,16,TRBV28,once,TRBJ2-5,CASSPGLAGVAETQYF,TGTGCCAGCAGTCCCGGACTAGCGGGAGTAGCCGAGACCCAGTACTTC
TRBD1,12,TRBV29-1,-,TRBJ2-5,CSVRGSQETQYF,TGCAGCGTCAGGGGGTCCCAAGAGACCCAGTACTTC
-,14,TRBV9,-,TRBJ2-6,CASSGFSLANVLTF,TGTGCCAGCAGCGGCTTCTCTCTGGCCAACGTCCTGACTTTC
-,15,TRBV7-3,-,TRBJ2-3,CASSLNRGNTDTQYF,TGTGCCAGCAGCTTAAACCGGGGGAACACAGATACGCAGTATTTT
TRBD2,17,TRBV27,-,TRBJ2-5,CASSFGRVAGLQETQYF,TGTGCCAGCAGTTTTGGTCGTGTAGCGGGCCTACAAGAGACCCAGTACTTC
-,14,TRBV7-3,-,TRBJ2-1,CASSLRGTFNEQFF,TGTGCCAGCAGCTTAAGGGGTACATTCAATGAGCAGTTCTTC
TRBD1,16,TRBV6-5,-,TRBJ1-2,CASSFQQTGRVDGYTF,TGTGCCAGCAGTTTCCAGCAGACAGGGCGGGTCGATGGCTACACCTTC
TRBD1,12,TRBV29-1,-,TRBJ2-7,CSVVRQGYEQYF,TGCAGCGTTGTGAGACAGGGCTACGAGCAGTACTTC
-,11,TRBV29-1,-,TRBJ1-2,CSVEGGTESLF,TGCAGCGTTGAGGGCGGGACTGAGTCTCTCTTC
TRBD2,15,TRBV7-9,-,TRBJ2-7,CASTIMASGSYEQYF,TGTGCCAGCACTATAATGGCTAGCGGGAGTTACGAGCAGTACTTC
-,14,TRBV5-4,-,TRBJ2-7,CASSPKGNSYEQYF,TGTGCCAGCAGCCCTAAGGGTAACTCCTACGAGCAGTACTTC
-,14,TRBV7-2,-,TRBJ2-7,CASSYRRGTDEQYF,TGTGCCAGCAGCTACCGCCGGGGGACCGACGAGCAGTACTTC
TRBD1,14,TRBV27,-,TRBJ2-3,CASSFYRGADTQYF,TGTGCCAGCAGTTTTTACAGGGGGGCAGATACGCAGTATTTT
TRBD1,15,TRBV9,-,TRBJ2-5,CASSPDRDTEETQYF,TGTGCCAGCAGCCCCGACAGGGACACGGAAGAGACCCAGTACTTC
-,16,TRBV6-4,once,TRBJ2-7,CASSDSTRLLTYEQYF,TGTGCCAGCAGTGACTCGACTCGGCTGTTAACCTACGAGCAGTACTTC
-,14,TRBV6-5,-,TRBJ1-3,CASTMDRAPYTIYF,TGTGCCAGCACTATGGACAGAGCTCCTTACACCATATATTTT
TRBD1,18,TRBV28,once,TRBJ1-1,CASSLIRGGRGMNTEAFF,TGTGCCAGCAGTTTAATCAGGGGGGGCCGAGGGATGAACACTGAAGCTTTCTTT
TRBD2,14,TRBV7-2,-,TRBJ2-7,CASSRTSGDYEQYF,TGTGCCAGCAGCCGGACTAGCGGGGATTACGAGCAGTACTTC
TRBD2,16,TRBV27,once,TRBJ2-2,CASSPLAGGYTGELFF,TGTGCCAGCAGTCCGCTCGCGGGAGGTTACACCGGGGAGCTGTTTTTT
-,13,TRBV2,once,TRBJ1-2,CASKRESSSGYTF,TGTGCCAGCAAGCGGGAAAGCTCTAGTGGCTACACCTTC
-,16,TRBV11-2,-,TRBJ1-3,CASSLDLVRSGNTIYF,TGTGCCAGCAGCTTAGATCTGGTGCGCTCTGGAAACACCATATATTTT
-,10,TRBV19,-,TRBJ1-1,CASKRGEAFF,TGTGCCAGTAAACGAGGTGAAGCTTTCTTT
-,13,TRBV6-1,-,TRBJ1-5,CASRRAGNQPQHF,TGTGCCAGCAGGAGGGCAGGGAATCAGCCCCAGCATTTT
TRBD1,15,TRBV9,-,TRBJ2-5,CASSGHRGSRETQYF,TGTGCCAGCAGCGGCCACAGGGGGTCTCGGGAGACCCAGTACTTC
-,14,TRBV7-8,-,TRBJ2-1,CASSLGDLGDEQFF,TGTGCCAGCAGCTTAGGGGACCTGGGGGATGAGCAGTTCTTC
TRBD1,15,TRBV2,-,TRBJ1-4,CASRGTGVANEKLFF,TGTGCCAGCAGAGGGACAGGGGTTGCTAATGAAAAACTGTTTTTT
-,14,TRBV9,few,TRBJ2-2,CASSVEGNTGELFF,TGTGCCAGCAGCGTAGAGGGGAACACCGGGGAGCTGTTTTTT
TRBD1,16,TRBV11-3,-,TRBJ2-1,CASSLEGGLSYNEQFF,TGTGCCAGCAGCTTAGAAGGGGGCCTCTCCTACAATGAGCAGTTCTTC
-,14,TRBV11-2,-,TRBJ1-1,CASNSLQGPFKAFF,TGTGCCAGCAACTCCTTACAGGGCCCATTTAAAGCTTTCTTT
-,13,TRBV10-3,-,TRBJ2-3,CAIAPKRTDTQYF,TGTGCCATCGCCCCTAAGCGCACAGATACGCAGTATTTT
-,16,TRBV7-2,-,TRBJ2-1,CASSLSADQTYNEQFF,TGTGCCAGCAGCTTATCAGCGGATCAAACCTACAATGAGCAGTTCTTC
-,13,TRBV5-1,-,TRBJ1-1,CASSGGGGTEAFF,TGCGCCAGCAGCGGGGGCGGTGGCACTGAAGCTTTCTTT
-,15,TRBV11-2,-,TRBJ1-6,CASSRGQGVNSPLHF,TGTGCCAGCAGCCGGGGACAAGGAGTTAATTCACCCCTCCACTTT
-,17,TRBV30,-,TRBJ1-5,CAWSSYIGSYSNQPQHF,TGTGCCTGGAGTTCCTACATCGGCTCATATAGCAATCAGCCCCAGCATTTT
-,13,TRBV7-9,few,TRBJ1-1,CASSLELNTEAFF,TGTGCCAGCAGCTTAGAGTTGAACACTGAAGCTTTCTTT
-,12,TRBV29-1,-,TRBJ2-1,CSAKDGDNEQFF,TGCAGCGCAAAGGACGGGGACAATGAGCAGTTCTTC
-,19,TRBV7-9,-,TRBJ2-5,CASSKLAGTGNLGQETQYF,TGTGCCAGCAGCAAACTAGCGGGGACAGGGAACTTAGGTCAAGAGACCCAGTACTTC
-,15,TRBV28,-,TRBJ1-4,CASSIELATNEKLFF,TGTGCCAGCAGTATAGAGCTTGCAACTAATGAAAAACTGTTTTTT
TRBD2,13,TRBV19,-,TRBJ2-5,CATRDRGRETQYF,TGTGCCACTCGGGACCGCGGGAGAGAGACCCAGTACTTC
TRBD1,14,TRBV29-1,-,TRBJ2-7,CSVAHRGSGYEQYF,TGCAGCGTGGCGCACAGGGGCAGCGGATACGAGCAGTACTTC
-,16,TRBV9,once,TRBJ1-3,CASSYRGPFVGNTIYF,TGTGCCAGCAGTTACCGGGGGCCGTTTGTTGGAAACACCATATATTTT
TRBD2,15,TRBV5-1,once,TRBJ2-1,CASSLGSGKIHEQFF,TGCGCCAGCAGCTTGGGTAGCGGGAAGATCCATGAGCAGTTCTTC
TRBD2,16,TRBV27,-,TRBJ2-7,CASGTSGRASSDEQYF,TGTGCCAGCGGGACTAGCGGGAGGGCCTCCAGCGACGAGCAGTACTTC
TRBD1,16,TRBV18,once,TRBJ1-1,CASSQGDRGTNTEAFF,TGTGCCAGCTCACAAGGGGACAGGGGCACCAACACTGAAGCTTTCTTT
TRBD1,15,TRBV6-5,-,TRBJ2-7,CASSSSGQGIYEQYF,TGTGCCAGCAGTTCCTCGGGACAGGGGATCTACGAGCAGTACTTC